This T cell receptor (beta chain) emerged from a study of beta chain features in type 1 diabetes (dated by TCRdb to 2017 to 2018). Study-level background: Mean age, gender distribution, total cell number and subset yield were not different between patients and healthy donors. Across all samples, about 110 million sorted cells were examined, and cell number per subset correlated strongly with RNA yield. In the study, recently diagnosed type 1 diabetes patients and matched healthy donors were compared on the TCRB repertoires of their sorted circulating CD4+ T cell subsets. Regulatory and stem cell-like memory subsets were obtained from only 8 patients and roughly eight healthy donors, while naive and central memory subsets were obtained from all 30 or so donors. General conclusions and limits of the study: The naive, central memory and regulatory TCRB repertoires appeared to resemble one another more closely among patients than among healthy donors. Because cDNA rather than genomic DNA was sequenced, highly expressing activated cells could have been over-represented, although no difference in activation and CD3 levels was found between groups. Type 1 diabetes patients showed a moderate but significant shortening of TCRB CDR3 length in all four CD4+ subsets. Only small numbers of individuals were included in the HLA sub-analyses, which left unresolved whether HLA type had any influence on TCRB rearrangement. PCR might favor shorter templates, but patient and control samples were amplified and corrected together, so any skew would affect both groups equally. At VDJ recombination sites, type 1 diabetes patients had fewer insertions and more deleted nucleotides, which implies abnormalities in thymic rearrangement.

Each donor gave one peripheral blood draw, averaging approximately 0.12 L, which was collected into heparinised tubes. A BD FACSAria II and a panel including CD45RO, CCR7, CD25, CD127, CD95 and CD27 were used to sort naive, central memory, regulatory and stem cell-like memory CD4+ T cells. Every sorted population had a purity above 95%. PBMCs were isolated right away by Lymphoprep density gradient centrifugation and were stained directly, without culture. So that batch effects would be minimized, each experiment stained and sorted samples in pairs, pairing one healthy donor with one patient. The sample holds a few counts of this clone. Its antigen target is currently unknown. Base qualities are missing; no much larger clone stands one base away. All of the isolated RNA was reverse transcribed with the High Capacity cDNA Reverse Transcription Kit, so expressed TCRB transcripts were sequenced. Survey-depth immunoSEQ sequencing was performed on stem cell-like memory T cell samples, with an average of roughly 1 million total reads per sample. Sorted cells were lysed in RLT buffer, and RNA was extracted using DNase-treated RNeasy Micro or Mini kits according to cell number. To prevent cross-contamination, each cell subset was processed individually, whereas patient and healthy donor samples were processed jointly. The immunoSEQ multiplex PCR was used to amplify TCRB sequences from cDNA, generating 87-bp fragments that spanned the CDR3 region. Sequencing of the amplicons was done on the Illumina HiSeq platform. Per the authors' processing: Synthetic template baselines were used to correct PCR bias computationally, reads within Hamming distance 2 were collapsed, and singletons that could not be merged were discarded. Reads were aligned to IMGT to assign V, D and J genes, CDR3 length, and insertions or deletions at six rearrangement sites. Within each subset, clonotype counts were normalized to sorted cell number, after which true diversity and Gini coefficients were computed with the tcR R package. Repertoire sharing was quantified using the overlap coefficient calculated on TCRB nucleotide sequences. In its TCRdb copy, this immuneACCESS table keeps in-frame sequences only and misses some clones. Where compared with another copy, unresolved V genes explain less than half of these, and the others have no known cause. The D gene and trimming were derived from the DNA, and the V and J assignments and clone size from that table. The sample has some 100,000 clones on record, about two fifths of them singletons. The ten largest clones take up about 0.063% of the sample.

The germline V gene (reference sequence) yields LNHNV for CDR1 and YYDKDF for CDR2. The germline ends are 14 bases apart after V is trimmed by 5 bases and J by 6 bases. The CDR3 runs 13 amino acids, cysteine and phenylalanine included. Only the CDR3 part of the read is kept: 39 bases, read in frame from the first base. The receptor comes from a woman between 18 and 30 years old in good health. The chain is assembled from TRBV15 and TRBJ2-7; the D gene is perhaps TRBD1 or TRBD2, each of them matching over 7 bases. The sample was stem cell memory CD4+ T cells from blood. The cell subset or site label on this specimen signifies: stem cell-like memory CD4+ T cells. The nucleotide sequence reads TGTGCCACCAGCCGAGGGAGGGGGCTCGAGCAGTACTTC. Translated, this gives CATSRGRGLEQYF.